This section outlines one T cell receptor beta chain sequence together with its context. Germline lookup yields CDR1 SQVTM and CDR2 ANQGSEA. The CDR3 has 13 amino acids. With 4 bases removed from V and 8 bases from J, the gap between germline ends came to 17 bases. The sample originates from a study of blood T cell repertoires in COVID-19. TCRdb keeps only in-frame clones here, not all; method: immunoSEQ multiplex PCR. Of about 200,000 clones in the sample, 82% are singletons; the top ten hold less than 9.5%. Input material: peripheral blood. The chain is built from TRBV29-1 and TRBJ1-2; D not resolved. The TCR originated in a woman older than 75 with COVID-19, enrolled during active disease. CDR3 loop: CSVGTMRVGGYTF. The CDR3 nucleotides are TGCAGCGTTGGTACTATGAGGGTCGGCGGCTACACCTTC. The full variable domain, with the rest looked up from reference TRBV29-1 and TRBJ1-2, is SAVISQKPSRDICQRGTSLTIQCQVDSQVTMMFWYRQQPGQSLTLIATANQGSEATYESGFVIDKFPISRPNLTFSTLTVSNMSPEDSSIYLCSVGTMRVGGYTFGSGTRLTVV.